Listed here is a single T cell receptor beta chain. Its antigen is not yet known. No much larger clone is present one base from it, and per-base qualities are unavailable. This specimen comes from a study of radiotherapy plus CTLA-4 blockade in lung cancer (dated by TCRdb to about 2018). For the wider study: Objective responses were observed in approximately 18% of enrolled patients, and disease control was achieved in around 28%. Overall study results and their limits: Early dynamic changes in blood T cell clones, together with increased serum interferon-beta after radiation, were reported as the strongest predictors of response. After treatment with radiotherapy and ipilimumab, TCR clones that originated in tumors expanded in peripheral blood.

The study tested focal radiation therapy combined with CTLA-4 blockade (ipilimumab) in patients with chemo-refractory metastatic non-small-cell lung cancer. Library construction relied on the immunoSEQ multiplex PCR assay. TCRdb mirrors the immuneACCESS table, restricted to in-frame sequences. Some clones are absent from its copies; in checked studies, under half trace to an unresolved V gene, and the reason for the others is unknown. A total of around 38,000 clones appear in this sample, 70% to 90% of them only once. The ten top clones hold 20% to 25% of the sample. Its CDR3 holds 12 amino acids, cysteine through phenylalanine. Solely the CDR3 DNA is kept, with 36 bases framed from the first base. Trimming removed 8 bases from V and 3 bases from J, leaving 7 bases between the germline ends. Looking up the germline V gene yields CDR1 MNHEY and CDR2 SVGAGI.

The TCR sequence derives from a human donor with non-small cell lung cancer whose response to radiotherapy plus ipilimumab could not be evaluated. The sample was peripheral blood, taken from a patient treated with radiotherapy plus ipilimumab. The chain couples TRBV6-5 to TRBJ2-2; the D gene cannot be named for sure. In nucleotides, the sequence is TGTGCCAGCCGCCACTACACCGGGGAGCTGTTTTTT. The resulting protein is CASRHYTGELFF.